This entry lists 27 T cell receptor beta chains sequenced from one sample in a study of blood T cell repertoires in COVID-19. TCRdb keeps only in-frame clones here, not all; method: immunoSEQ multiplex PCR. This table has around 110,000 clones, about 85% appearing once. Input material: peripheral blood. The receptors were sampled from a man aged 35-49 years with acute or convalescent COVID-19.

This chain uses TRBV29-1 with TRBJ1-1; D ambiguous. Germline assignment: CDR1 SQVTM and CDR2 ANQGSEA. With 3 bases removed from V and 1 base from J, the gap between germline ends came to 6 bases. This CDR3 is 12 amino acids long. This chain's CDR3 is CSVERQNTEAFF. The CDR3 DNA is TGCAGCGTTGAGAGGCAGAACACTGAAGCTTTCTTT.

This chain joins TRBV5-8 and TRBJ2-1; D is perhaps TRBD2 (6 bases). Germline V gives CDR1 SGHTS, CDR2 YDEGEE. The germline V and J ends were trimmed by 0 bases and 4 bases, with 14 bases remaining between them. There are 16 residues in the CDR3. CDR3 sequence (DNA): TGTGCCAGCAGCTTGGCCGGGGCGGGAAGTTACAATGAGCAGTTCTTC. Translated, it gives CASSLAGAGSYNEQFF.

This sequence joins TRBV19 and TRBJ2-3; TRBD1 aligns across 7 bases. Germline CDR1 LNHDA, CDR2 SQIVND (reference sequence). V lost 3 bases and J lost 1; bases outside the gene matches: 1. CDR3 length equals 14 residues. CDR3 sequence (DNA): TGTGCCAGTAGTATTGACAGGGGCACAGATACGCAGTATTTT. Protein product: CASSIDRGTDTQYF.

The rearrangement uses TRBV11-3 and TRBJ1-4; possible D gene TRBD1, 6 bases. CDR1 and CDR2 (germline): SGHNT, YENEEA. The CDR3 runs 15 residues. With 4 bases removed from V and 8 bases from J, the gap between germline ends came to 17 bases. DNA for the CDR3: TGTGCCAGCAGCTCGCTAAGGGGGGGGGCCGAAAAACTGTTTTTT. Translated, it gives CASSSLRGGAEKLFF.

This chain uses TRBV13 with TRBJ1-1, with D uncertain. CDR1 is PRHDT, CDR2 FYEKMQ, per germline (reference sequence). This CDR3 spans 13 amino acids. V was cut by 6 bases and J by 4 bases, with 12 bases left in between. The CDR3 is CASRLSGVTEAFF. The DNA of the CDR3 is TGTGCCAGCAGGCTCTCCGGGGTCACTGAAGCTTTCTTT.

V usage is TRBV2 and J usage is TRBJ1-6; possible D gene TRBD1, 6 bases. The germline V and J ends were trimmed by 6 bases and 5 bases, with 8 bases remaining between them. The CDR3 spans 13 residues. Germline values: CDR1 SNHLY, CDR2 FYNNEI. The CDR3 DNA sequence: TGTGCCAGCAGATGGGACAATAATTCACCCCTCCACTTT. The encoded protein is CASRWDNNSPLHF.

This clone has a handful of counts. Other DNA sequences of this sample code for an identical CDR3. The genes are TRBV7-3 and TRBJ2-1; weak D call: TRBD1 (5 bases). V lost 1 base to trimming and J lost 3 bases, with 13 bases between them. The germline gives CDR1 SGHTA, CDR2 FQGTGA. CDR3 length: 16 amino acids. The CDR3 protein is CASSLRGGADYNEQFF. DNA for the CDR3: TGTGCCAGCAGCTTAAGGGGTGGGGCAGACTACAATGAGCAGTTCTTC.

The chain joins TRBV14 to TRBJ2-7, with 12 bases identical to TRBD2. The junction had 9 bases not matched to a gene; V was cut back by 4 bases and J by 2 bases. Germline loops: CDR1 SGHDN, CDR2 FVKESK. CDR3 size: 17 residues. The CDR3 sequence is CASSRRLAGDIAYEQYF. DNA for the CDR3: TGTGCCAGCAGCCGGAGACTAGCGGGAGATATCGCCTACGAGCAGTACTTC. The full variable domain, with the rest looked up from reference TRBV14 and TRBJ2-7, is EAGVTQFPSHSVIEKGQTVTLRCDPISGHDNLYWYRRVMGKEIKFLLHFVKESKQDESGMPNNRFLAERTGGTYSTLKVQPAELEDSGVYFCASSRRLAGDIAYEQYFGPGTRLTVT.

This chain links TRBV20-1 with TRBJ2-1; D gene unclear. This CDR3 region has 11 residues. Germline V gives CDR1 DFQATT, CDR2 SNEGSKA (reference sequence). Trimming took off 2 bases at V and 8 bases at J, with 7 bases between the two ends. The DNA for the CDR3 is TGCAGTGCTAGAATCCGGTATGAGCAGTTCTTC. Translating it yields CSARIRYEQFF.

This clone was observed a few times. This chain uses TRBV28 with TRBJ1-1; possibly TRBD1 for D (6 bases). Germline assignment: CDR1 MDHEN and CDR2 SYDVKM. The CDR3 consists of 14 residues. Trimming cost V 6 bases and J 3 bases, with 14 bases left between them. The CDR3 loop reads CASREDRLDTEAFF. The CDR3 coding sequence is TGTGCCAGCAGGGAAGACAGGTTGGACACTGAAGCTTTCTTT.

This sequence joins TRBV27 and TRBJ1-6; unclear D gene. The CDR3 extends over 14 amino acids. The germline CDR1 and CDR2 sequences are MNHEY and SMNVEV (reference sequence). V was clipped by 6 bases and J by 0 bases, with 6 bases between them. CDR3 sequence: CASSRSSYNSPLHF. CDR3 nucleotide sequence: TGTGCCAGCAGCCGCAGCTCCTATAATTCACCCCTCCACTTT.

The chain couples TRBV6-5 to TRBJ1-5; 7 nucleotides match TRBD1. The CDR3 length is 15 residues. From germline, CDR1 is MNHEY and CDR2 SVGAGI. Trimming removed 7 bases from V and 2 bases from J; junction bases left unmatched: 8. CDR3 in DNA: TGTGCCAGCACCTTTACAGGGGCGGGCAATCAGCCCCAGCATTTT. It translates to CASTFTGAGNQPQHF.

The chain has TRBV11-2 and TRBJ1-3, with D hard to call. Trimming took off 1 base at V and 2 bases at J, with 9 bases between the two ends. In germline, CDR1 is SGHAT, CDR2 FQNNGV. There are 15 residues in the CDR3. The CDR3 DNA reads TGTGCCAGCAGCTTAGGAGTGGCGGCTGGAAACACCATATATTTT. It specifies CASSLGVAAGNTIYF. Filled out from reference TRBV11-2 and TRBJ1-3, the complete variable domain reads EAGVAQSPRYKIIEKRQSVAFWCNPISGHATLYWYQQILGQGPKLLIQFQNNGVVDDSQLPKDRFSAERLKGVDSTLKIQPAKLEDSAVYLCASSLGVAAGNTIYFGEGSWLTVV.

The V call is TRBV7-2, the J call TRBJ2-5; 11 positions match TRBD2. Germline-derived CDR1 and CDR2 are SGHTA and FQGNSA. After removal of 5 bases from V and 5 bases from J, the junction contained 4 bases not matched to a gene. The CDR3 loop spans 14 amino acids. The CDR3 nucleotides read TGTGCCAGCAGCACTAGCGGGGGAGGTGAGACCCAGTACTTC. Protein sequence: CASSTSGGGETQYF.

The V gene is TRBV2, the J gene TRBJ2-3, with D perhaps TRBD2 (6 bases). This CDR3 has 16 amino acids. Germline CDR1 and CDR2: SNHLY and FYNNEI. V lost 0 bases and J lost 0, with 10 bases in between. CDR3 sequence reads: CASSEARGRSTDTQYF. The CDR3 region has the DNA TGTGCCAGCAGTGAAGCGCGGGGACGGAGCACAGATACGCAGTATTTT.

The chain joins TRBV10-2 to TRBJ2-7; 9 bases line up with TRBD1. CDR3 length: 16 residues. The germline V gene encodes CDR1 WSHSY and CDR2 SAAADI. V shed 2 bases, J shed 6 bases, and the junction held 11 bases outside the gene matches. The CDR3 protein is CASSERGTGTPGEQYF. CDR3 in DNA: TGCGCCAGCAGTGAGCGGGGGACAGGGACGCCGGGCGAGCAGTACTTC.

V is TRBV7-8 and J is TRBJ1-1; D is undetermined. CDR3 length: 13 residues. Germline assignment: CDR1 SGHVS and CDR2 FQNEAQ. Deletions cut 10 bases from V and 0 bases from J, with 12 bases between. CDR3 nucleotides: TGTGCCACGGGGAACTGGATGAACACTGAAGCTTTCTTT. The encoded protein is CATGNWMNTEAFF. The variable domain in full, completed from reference TRBV7-8 and TRBJ1-1, reads GAGVSQSPRYKVAKRGQDVALRCDPISGHVSLFWYQQALGQGPEFLTYFQNEAQLDKSGLPSDRFFAERPEGSVSTLKIQRTQQEDSAVYLCATGNWMNTEAFFGQGTRLTVV.

The chain carries TRBV9 and TRBJ2-1; 9 nucleotides match TRBD2. Germline values: CDR1 SGDLS, CDR2 YYNGEE. V dropped 0 bases and J dropped 12; count of bases not matched to a gene: 7. The CDR3 runs to 14 residues. The CDR3 coding sequence is TGTGCCAGCAGCGTAGGGGGTAGCGGGGGCGGGCAGTTCTTC. Translating gives CASSVGGSGGGQFF.

The chain has TRBV12-3 or TRBV12-4 and TRBJ2-3; D unresolved. The CDR3 is made up of 13 amino acids. V was cut by 4 bases and J by 2 bases, with 7 bases left in between. Written as DNA, the CDR3 is TGTGCCAGCAGTTCCCCCTACACAGATACGCAGTATTTT. Its protein product is CASSSPYTDTQYF.

This clone was observed a handful of times. V gene TRBV5-6 combines with J gene TRBJ1-6, with D perhaps matching TRBD1 (5 bases). The length of the CDR3 is 14 residues. From germline, CDR1 is SGHDT and CDR2 YYEEEE. V lost 4 bases, J lost 9 bases, and 14 bases lay in between. CDR3 protein: CASSPGFKGSPLHF. CDR3 sequence (DNA): TGTGCCAGCAGCCCAGGGTTCAAGGGTTCACCCCTCCACTTT.

The chain carries TRBV9 and TRBJ2-3; TRBD2 matches 7 bases. This CDR3 has 14 residues. Germline CDR1 reads SGDLS; CDR2 reads YYNGEE. J was trimmed by 8 bases and V by 3 bases; bases with no gene match: 9. The CDR3 sequence is CASSEGLPYTTQYF. The CDR3 coding sequence is TGTGCCAGCAGCGAGGGACTACCTTATACTACGCAGTATTTT.

The CDR3 loop reads CASGGVEQYF. The CDR3 coding sequence is TGTGCCAGCGGCGGGGTCGAGCAGTACTTC. The V call is TRBV11-2, the J call TRBJ2-7, with D tentatively TRBD2 (6 bases). Germline V gene data show CDR1 as SGHAT and CDR2 as FQNNGV. The V gene lost 8 bases and the J gene lost 6 bases, with 8 bases spanning the gap. The CDR3 runs to 10 residues. Combining the CDR3 with reference TRBV11-2 and TRBJ2-7 gives the whole variable domain EAGVAQSPRYKIIEKRQSVAFWCNPISGHATLYWYQQILGQGPKLLIQFQNNGVVDDSQLPKDRFSAERLKGVDSTLKIQPAKLEDSAVYLCASGGVEQYFGPGTRLTVT.

The chain links TRBV7-3 to TRBJ2-1; 9 nucleotides agree with TRBD2. CDR1 and CDR2 (germline): SGHTA, FQGTGA. V shed 2 bases, J shed 5 bases, and the junction held 7 bases outside the gene matches. The CDR3 loop spans 16 amino acids. CDR3 DNA sequence: TGTGCCAGCAGCTTAGAGCGGGGGGCGGTGAACAATGAGCAGTTCTTC. This sequence encodes CASSLERGAVNNEQFF.

The genes are TRBV18 and TRBJ1-2; D gene unclear. Looked up from germline, CDR1 is KGHSH and CDR2 is LQKENI. The CDR3 is made up of 14 amino acids. V was shortened by 3 bases and J by 1 base, with 9 bases between the two germline ends. The CDR3 DNA reads TGTGCCAGCTCACCTCCTCTTAGTAACTATGGCTACACCTTC. Encoded protein: CASSPPLSNYGYTF.

This clone was found once. The chain combines TRBV6-5 with TRBJ1-4; 7 nucleotides line up with TRBD1. The CDR3 length is 14 residues. The J segment lost 4 bases and the V segment lost 6 bases, leaving 5 bases of the junction unmatched. The germline V gene encodes CDR1 MNHEY and CDR2 SVGAGI. CDR3 sequence: CASSQGGYNEKLFF. The CDR3 DNA reads TGTGCCAGCAGCCAGGGGGGCTATAATGAAAAACTGTTTTTT.

This chain links TRBV18 with TRBJ2-3; no firm D call. The germline CDR1 and CDR2 sequences are KGHSH and LQKENI. V gave up 3 bases and J gave up 0 bases, with 7 bases separating them. The CDR3 runs to 14 residues. The CDR3 DNA follows: TGTGCCAGCTCACCGGCCGTCAGCACAGATACGCAGTATTTT. This sequence encodes CASSPAVSTDTQYF.

This clone was seen a single time. The chain carries TRBV7-6 and TRBJ2-1, with D possibly being TRBD2 (6 bases). This CDR3 comprises 17 residues. CDR1 and CDR2 (germline): SGHVS, FNYEAQ. V was clipped by 3 bases and J by 4 bases, with 19 bases between them. The CDR3 DNA is TGTGCCAGCAGCTTTCATGGGGGAGGTCCGACTTACAATGAGCAGTTCTTC. Translating it yields CASSFHGGGPTYNEQFF. Filled out from reference TRBV7-6 and TRBJ2-1, the complete variable domain reads GAGVSQSPRYKVTKRGQDVALRCDPISGHVSLYWYRQALGQGPEFLTYFNYEAQQDKSGLPNDRFSAERPEGSISTLTIQRTEQRDSAMYRCASSFHGGGPTYNEQFFGPGTRLTVL.